These 2 T cell receptor beta chains came from one sample sequenced in a study of human thymus T cells. Assay used: immunoSEQ multiplex PCR; TCRdb lists only in-frame clones, some missing. The table lists 120,000 or so clones, 90% to 95% of them singletons. Thymic samples were excised during corrective heart operations. The specimen sequenced was thymus tissue. The source is a boy younger than two with a congenital heart defect but otherwise immunologically healthy.

The V call is TRBV30, the J call TRBJ2-2, with TRBD2 matching over 10 bases. The length of the CDR3 is 17 residues. J lost 9 bases, V lost 1 base, and 14 bases had no gene match. The germline gives CDR1 GTSNPN, CDR2 SVGIG (reference sequence). CDR3 nucleotides: TGTGCCTGGAGTGGCCGGAAAGCGGGGGGGCCTTATCGGGAGCTGTTTTTT. Translating gives CAWSGRKAGGPYRELFF.

The chain employs TRBV6-4 and TRBJ2-5; TRBD1 agrees at 10 bases. The CDR3 is 16 residues long. Germline CDR1 reads MRHNA; CDR2 reads SNTAGT. V was clipped by 6 bases and J by 1 base; unmatched bases: 8. CDR3 sequence reads: CASRPRTGGSQETQYF. The CDR3 DNA reads as TGTGCCAGCAGACCCCGGACAGGGGGATCCCAAGAGACCCAGTACTTC.